This TCR beta chain was sequenced for a study of T cell responses to AZD1222 COVID-19 vaccine. Findings and limits, study-wide: Clonal diversity was possibly underestimated, and white British individuals and females predominated among donors.

V was pared by 1 base and J by 4 bases, with 15 bases between. The CDR3 consists of 16 residues. The germline V gene encodes CDR1 SGHTA and CDR2 FQGTGA. As concerns this clone: The antigen remains unidentified.

Data came from immunoSEQ multiplex PCR; TCRdb stores just in-frame clones and leaves some out. The sample has about 56,000 clones; 70% to 90% are singletons. The source of this sequence is an adult who received the AZD1222 COVID-19 vaccine. This chain uses TRBV7-3 with TRBJ2-3; maybe TRBD2 (5 bases). Here the sequenced sample was peripheral blood, taken 28 days after the second AZD1222 dose. CDR3 loop: CASSLMGSPGADTQYF. The CDR3 bases are TGTGCCAGCAGCTTAATGGGGTCTCCCGGGGCAGATACGCAGTATTTT.